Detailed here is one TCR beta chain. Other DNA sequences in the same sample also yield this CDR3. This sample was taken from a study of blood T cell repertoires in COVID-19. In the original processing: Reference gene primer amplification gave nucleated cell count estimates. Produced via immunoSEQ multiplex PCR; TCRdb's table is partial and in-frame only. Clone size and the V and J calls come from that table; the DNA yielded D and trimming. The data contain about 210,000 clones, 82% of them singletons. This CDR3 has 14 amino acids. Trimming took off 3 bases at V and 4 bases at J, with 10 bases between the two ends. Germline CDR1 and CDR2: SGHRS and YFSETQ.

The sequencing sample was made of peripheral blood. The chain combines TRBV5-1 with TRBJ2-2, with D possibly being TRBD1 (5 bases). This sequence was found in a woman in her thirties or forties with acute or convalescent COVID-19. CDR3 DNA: TGCGCCAGCAGCTCCGGACAAAGCACCGGGGAGCTGTTTTTT. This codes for CASSSGQSTGELFF.